The rows below give T cell receptor beta chains drawn from one sample of a study of cytomegalovirus exposure and HLA in healthy donors. Sequencing was performed with immunoSEQ multiplex PCR; in TCRdb, only in-frame clones are kept and a portion is missing. The repertoire holds over 150,000 clones, about three quarters seen once, with 2% to 3% in the top ten. Specimen: PBMCs. The receptors were sampled from a middle-aged woman in good health and CMV-seropositive. Each CDR3 is given with its conserved first and last residue. The D gene is left open where the match is weak. Size tells how often a clone was seen (once, few, many) or the class of an expanded clone, and some rows leave it out.

size: -; V: TRBV19; D: TRBD1; J: TRBJ1-1; CDR3: CASSKDRENTEAFF; DNA: TGTGCCAGTAGTAAGGACAGGGAGAACACTGAAGCTTTCTTT
size: few; V: TRBV5-1; D: -; J: TRBJ1-2; CDR3: CASSLGAGNYGYTF; DNA: TGCGCCAGCAGCTTGGGGGCAGGGAACTATGGCTACACCTTC
size: -; V: TRBV9; D: -; J: TRBJ1-1; CDR3: CASSVGVMNTEAFF; DNA: TGTGCCAGCAGCGTAGGCGTTATGAACACTGAAGCTTTCTTT
size: -; V: TRBV6-5; D: -; J: TRBJ2-1; CDR3: CASSYDSPAYNEQFF; DNA: TGTGCCAGCAGTTATGACAGTCCGGCCTACAATGAGCAGTTCTTC
size: -; V: TRBV19; D: TRBD1; J: TRBJ2-2; CDR3: CASSIMKTGLNTGELFF; DNA: TGTGCCAGTAGTATCATGAAGACAGGGCTGAACACCGGGGAGCTGTTTTTT
size: few; V: TRBV5-4; D: TRBD2; J: TRBJ2-7; CDR3: CASSHQTSGRAWEQYF; DNA: TGTGCCAGCAGCCATCAGACTAGCGGGAGGGCGTGGGAGCAGTACTTC
size: -; V: TRBV19; D: -; J: TRBJ1-1; CDR3: CASSRSLLNTEAFF; DNA: TGTGCCAGTAGCCGGTCATTGTTGAACACTGAAGCTTTCTTT
size: -; V: TRBV5-8; D: -; J: TRBJ2-7; CDR3: CASSLFAGASYEQYF; DNA: TGTGCCAGCAGCTTGTTTGCAGGGGCGTCCTACGAGCAGTACTTC
size: -; V: TRBV5-1; D: TRBD2; J: TRBJ2-7; CDR3: CASSRGTSGTYEQYF; DNA: TGCGCCAGCAGCCGCGGGACTAGCGGTACCTACGAGCAGTACTTC
size: once; V: TRBV30; D: -; J: TRBJ1-2; CDR3: CAWIRRGNPWNGYTF; DNA: TGTGCCTGGATCCGGAGAGGGAACCCCTGGAATGGCTACACCTTC
size: -; V: TRBV6-5; D: -; J: TRBJ1-3; CDR3: CASTPPGGGNTIYF; DNA: TGTGCCAGCACTCCTCCCGGGGGTGGAAACACCATATATTTT
size: -; V: TRBV7-9; D: -; J: TRBJ2-3; CDR3: CASSLSGGDTQYF; DNA: TGTGCCAGCAGCTTATCCGGGGGAGATACGCAGTATTTT
size: -; V: TRBV4-3; D: TRBD2; J: TRBJ2-1; CDR3: CASSQGGRTSGDEQFF; DNA: TGCGCCAGCAGCCAAGGGGGCCGGACTAGCGGGGATGAGCAGTTCTTC
size: few; V: TRBV11-2; D: -; J: TRBJ2-3; CDR3: CASSLDRATDTQYF; DNA: TGTGCCAGCAGCTTGGACAGAGCCACAGATACGCAGTATTTT
size: -; V: TRBV10-2; D: -; J: TRBJ2-7; CDR3: CASSFDSEASYEQYF; DNA: TGCGCCAGCAGCTTTGACAGCGAGGCCTCCTACGAGCAGTACTTC
size: -; V: TRBV14; D: TRBD1; J: TRBJ2-1; CDR3: CASSPGTGFYEQFF; DNA: TGTGCCAGCAGCCCCGGGACAGGGTTCTATGAGCAGTTCTTC
size: -; V: TRBV20-1; D: TRBD1; J: TRBJ1-1; CDR3: CSGTGGTEAFF; DNA: TGCAGTGGAACAGGGGGCACTGAAGCTTTCTTT
size: -; V: TRBV5-1; D: -; J: TRBJ1-4; CDR3: CASSLRRALGEKLFF; DNA: TGCGCCAGCAGCTTGAGGAGGGCTCTAGGTGAAAAACTGTTTTTT
size: -; V: TRBV11-3; D: -; J: TRBJ2-1; CDR3: CASSPQSSPGNEQFF; DNA: TGTGCCAGCAGCCCTCAATCCAGCCCGGGAAATGAGCAGTTCTTC
size: -; V: TRBV5-1; D: TRBD1; J: TRBJ1-2; CDR3: CASSPPGTAGSGGYTF; DNA: TGCGCCAGCAGCCCCCCTGGGACAGCTGGGTCGGGTGGCTACACCTTC
size: once; V: TRBV10-1; D: TRBD1; J: TRBJ1-2; CDR3: CASSENRGKGYTF; DNA: TGCGCCAGCAGTGAGAACAGGGGAAAAGGCTACACCTTC
size: -; V: TRBV6-5; D: -; J: TRBJ2-2; CDR3: CASSGGNGELFF; DNA: TGTGCCAGCAGTGGGGGCAACGGGGAGCTGTTTTTT
size: few; V: TRBV6-6; D: TRBD2; J: TRBJ2-3; CDR3: CASSSLAGADTQYF; DNA: TGTGCCAGCAGCTCTCTAGCGGGGGCAGATACGCAGTATTTT
size: -; V: TRBV29-1; D: TRBD2; J: TRBJ2-1; CDR3: CSVEFSGNGYNEQFF; DNA: TGCAGCGTTGAATTTAGCGGGAATGGTTACAATGAGCAGTTCTTC
size: -; V: TRBV4-1; D: TRBD1; J: TRBJ1-5; CDR3: CASSVRDSNNQPQHF; DNA: TGCGCCAGCAGCGTCCGGGACAGCAACAATCAGCCCCAGCATTTT
size: -; V: TRBV19; D: -; J: TRBJ2-3; CDR3: CASSRGLVSRGDTQYF; DNA: TGTGCCAGTAGTCGGGGACTCGTTAGTCGGGGAGATACGCAGTATTTT
size: -; V: TRBV27; D: -; J: TRBJ2-7; CDR3: CASSFTVPAYEQYF; DNA: TGTGCCAGCAGTTTCACAGTACCCGCCTACGAGCAGTACTTC
size: -; V: TRBV6-1; D: -; J: TRBJ2-7; CDR3: CASSEGGRDSSEQYF; DNA: TGTGCCAGCAGTGAAGGGGGCAGGGACTCCTCCGAGCAGTACTTC
size: -; V: TRBV5-1; D: TRBD2; J: TRBJ2-7; CDR3: CASSSTGLAAMVSLEQYF; DNA: TGCGCCAGCAGCTCGACAGGACTAGCGGCAATGGTCTCGCTCGAGCAGTACTTC
size: -; V: TRBV11-2; D: -; J: TRBJ2-5; CDR3: CASSLDILGPGGETQYF; DNA: TGTGCCAGCAGCTTAGATATCTTGGGCCCTGGGGGGGAGACCCAGTACTTC
size: -; V: TRBV28; D: -; J: TRBJ1-6; CDR3: CASSFVTANNSPLHF; DNA: TGTGCCAGCAGTTTTGTGACAGCCAATAATTCACCCCTCCACTTT
size: -; V: TRBV7-9; D: -; J: TRBJ2-7; CDR3: CSSSSSDYEQYF; DNA: TGTTCCAGCAGCTCTTCAGACTACGAGCAGTACTTC
size: -; V: TRBV5-1; D: -; J: TRBJ2-7; CDR3: CASSPSSSYEQYF; DNA: TGCGCCAGCAGCCCTAGCTCTTCCTACGAGCAGTACTTC
size: -; V: TRBV5-1; D: TRBD2; J: TRBJ2-1; CDR3: CASSGGGLLSYNEQFF; DNA: TGCGCCAGCAGCGGGGGAGGGCTACTCTCCTACAATGAGCAGTTCTTC
size: -; V: TRBV11-3; D: -; J: TRBJ2-3; CDR3: CASSHHPAGQLTDTQYF; DNA: TGTGCCAGCAGCCATCACCCCGCGGGACAGCTCACAGATACGCAGTATTTT
size: -; V: TRBV10-1; D: -; J: TRBJ2-3; CDR3: CASSDGGADTQYF; DNA: TGCGCCAGCAGTGATGGAGGAGCAGATACGCAGTATTTT
size: -; V: TRBV27; D: TRBD2; J: TRBJ2-7; CDR3: CASSWGAGEYYEQYF; DNA: TGTGCCAGCAGTTGGGGAGCGGGAGAGTACTACGAGCAGTACTTC
size: -; V: TRBV19; D: TRBD2; J: TRBJ2-3; CDR3: CASSMSGGGKDTQYF; DNA: TGTGCCAGTAGTATGAGCGGGGGCGGGAAAGATACGCAGTATTTT
size: -; V: TRBV28; D: -; J: TRBJ2-3; CDR3: CASNRGGSDTQYF; DNA: TGTGCCAGCAATAGGGGGGGGTCCGATACGCAGTATTTT
size: -; V: TRBV11-2; D: -; J: TRBJ2-5; CDR3: CASSPSGETQYF; DNA: TGTGCCAGCAGCCCGAGTGGAGAGACCCAGTACTTC
size: -; V: TRBV5-1; D: TRBD2; J: TRBJ2-5; CDR3: CASSGSGGTQETQYF; DNA: TGCGCCAGCAGCGGTAGCGGGGGTACACAAGAGACCCAGTACTTC
size: -; V: TRBV18; D: TRBD1; J: TRBJ2-7; CDR3: CASSPPAGGAGEQYF; DNA: TGTGCCAGCTCACCACCGGCAGGGGGCGCGGGAGAGCAGTACTTC
size: -; V: TRBV5-1; D: -; J: TRBJ1-1; CDR3: CASSLSGGEAEAFF; DNA: TGCGCCAGCAGCTTGTCGGGGGGCGAGGCTGAAGCTTTCTTT
size: -; V: TRBV6-5; D: -; J: TRBJ1-4; CDR3: CASSLNGATNEKLFF; DNA: TGTGCCAGCAGCCTCAACGGGGCAACTAATGAAAAACTGTTTTTT
size: -; V: TRBV6-6; D: -; J: TRBJ2-7; CDR3: CASSGAGRPSSYEQYF; DNA: TGTGCCAGCAGTGGGGCGGGACGCCCGAGCTCCTACGAGCAGTACTTC
size: -; V: TRBV18; D: TRBD1; J: TRBJ1-6; CDR3: CASSPSQGAGSPLHF; DNA: TGTGCCAGCTCACCATCACAGGGGGCGGGTTCACCCCTCCACTTT
size: -; V: TRBV5-6; D: TRBD1; J: TRBJ1-1; CDR3: CASSSGTGMNTEAFF; DNA: TGTGCCAGCAGCTCTGGGACAGGGATGAACACTGAAGCTTTCTTT
size: -; V: TRBV15; D: -; J: TRBJ1-1; CDR3: CATSPNPVANTEAFF; DNA: TGTGCCACCAGCCCGAACCCGGTCGCGAACACTGAAGCTTTCTTT
size: -; V: TRBV5-1; D: TRBD2; J: TRBJ2-3; CDR3: CASSLAGLAGTDTQYF; DNA: TGCGCCAGCAGCTTGGCCGGGCTAGCGGGCACAGATACGCAGTATTTT
size: -; V: TRBV6-5; D: -; J: TRBJ2-2; CDR3: CASQRELLNTGELFF; DNA: TGTGCCAGCCAGAGGGAACTCCTGAACACCGGGGAGCTGTTTTTT
size: -; V: TRBV5-4; D: TRBD1; J: TRBJ2-4; CDR3: CASSLQGATKNIQYF; DNA: TGTGCCAGCAGCTTGCAGGGGGCGACCAAAAACATTCAGTACTTC
size: once; V: TRBV5-1; D: -; J: TRBJ2-3; CDR3: CASSLGQLITDTQYF; DNA: TGCGCCAGCAGCTTGGGACAGTTAATCACAGATACGCAGTATTTT
size: -; V: TRBV5-6; D: -; J: TRBJ2-2; CDR3: CASSFNLGGTGELFF; DNA: TGTGCCAGCAGCTTTAATCTAGGGGGAACCGGGGAGCTGTTTTTT
size: -; V: TRBV6-5; D: -; J: TRBJ2-1; CDR3: CASSYSEQGYNEQFF; DNA: TGTGCCAGCAGTTACTCGGAGCAGGGATACAATGAGCAGTTCTTC